This T cell receptor (beta chain) stems from a study of graft-versus-host responses after intestinal transplantation. Overall study context: Multivisceral, liver-intestinal, or isolated intestinal transplants were performed in recipients. All recipients were given anti-thymocyte globulin induction, and tacrolimus and steroids were then administered for around three years.

This CDR3 comprises 18 residues. Trimming removed 6 bases from V and 3 bases from J, with 26 bases in between. Per the germline V gene, CDR1 is MNHEY and CDR2 is SMNVEV (reference sequence). Study-level results: Recipient marrow showed GvH clones, some seen first in ileum or blood.

Note on this clone: Its antigen is not identified.

Measured with immunoSEQ multiplex PCR; TCRdb has only the in-frame clones, and not every one. This sample yields more than 65,000 clones, of which 90% are seen a single time; approximately 1.3% belongs to the top ten. The source is a human donor who received an intestinal transplant. Sequencing used unstimulated CD8+ T cells sorted from spleen or lymph node cells, obtained before intestinal transplant. The V call is TRBV27, the J call TRBJ1-2; D gene ambiguous. The CDR3 region has the DNA TGTGCCAGCAGCCCCTTTCTTCCTACCACGCCTGGTGACTATGGCTACACCTTC. Translating gives CASSPFLPTTPGDYGYTF.